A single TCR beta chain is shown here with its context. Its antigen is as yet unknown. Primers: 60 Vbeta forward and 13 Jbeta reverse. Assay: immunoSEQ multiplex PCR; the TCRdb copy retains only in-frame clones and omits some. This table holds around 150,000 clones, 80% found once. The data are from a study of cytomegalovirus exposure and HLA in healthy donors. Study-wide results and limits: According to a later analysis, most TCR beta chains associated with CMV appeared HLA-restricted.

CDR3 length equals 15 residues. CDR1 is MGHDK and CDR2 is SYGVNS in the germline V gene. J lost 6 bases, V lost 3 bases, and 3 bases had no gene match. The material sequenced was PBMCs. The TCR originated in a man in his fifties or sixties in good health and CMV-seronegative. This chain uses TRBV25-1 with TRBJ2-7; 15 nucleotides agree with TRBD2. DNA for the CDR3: TGTGCCAGCAGTGACCCGGGACTAGCGGGAGGCGAGCAGTACTTC. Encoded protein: CASSDPGLAGGEQYF.